The rows below give T cell receptor beta chains drawn from one sample of a study of T cells in Graves' hyperthyroidism and ophthalmopathy. From the multiplex PCR reads, TCRdb called clonotypes with MiXCR, one entry per CDR3 protein. Of about 560,000 distinct CDR3 sequences in the sample, more than 45% are singletons; the top ten hold about 7.8%. The material sequenced was peripheral blood or thyroid tissue (not recorded which). These receptors were collected from a woman between 18 and 29 years old with Graves' hyperthyroidism. CDR3s include the opening cysteine and the closing phenylalanine or tryptophan. D genes are given only for firm matches. Only part of the rows carry a size: once, few, many, or a class if the clone is expanded.

cdr3_aa: CASRGQGYTF
cdr3_nt: TGTGCCAGCAGGGGACAGGGCTACACCTTC
v_call: TRBV25-1
clone_size: few
d_call: TRBD1
j_call: TRBJ1-2

cdr3_aa: CASSLAGGGDSPLHF
cdr3_nt: TGTGCCAGCAGCTTAGCGGGTGGAGGGGATTCACCCCTCCACTTT
v_call: TRBV7-9
clone_size: .
d_call: .
j_call: TRBJ1-6

cdr3_aa: CASSLNRRSDEQYF
cdr3_nt: TGTGCCAGCAGTTTAAATCGCAGGAGCGACGAGCAGTACTTC
v_call: TRBV12-3/TRBV12-4
clone_size: .
d_call: .
j_call: TRBJ2-7

cdr3_aa: CASSPDGRGYTF
cdr3_nt: TGTGCCAGCAGCCCGGACGGTAGGGGCTACACCTTC
v_call: TRBV7-2
clone_size: few
d_call: .
j_call: TRBJ1-2

cdr3_aa: CASSPSSGREHEQYF
cdr3_nt: TGTGCCAGCAGCCCCTCGAGCGGGAGGGAGCACGAGCAGTACTTC
v_call: TRBV9
clone_size: .
d_call: TRBD2
j_call: TRBJ2-7

cdr3_aa: CASRGTGEAYGYTF
cdr3_nt: TGTGCCAGCAGGGGGACAGGGGAGGCCTATGGCTACACCTTC
v_call: TRBV2
clone_size: few
d_call: TRBD1
j_call: TRBJ1-2

cdr3_aa: CASSLAGQGGYEQYF
cdr3_nt: TGTGCCAGCAGCTTAGCCGGACAGGGGGGCTACGAGCAGTACTTC
v_call: TRBV7-6
clone_size: many
d_call: TRBD1
j_call: TRBJ2-7

cdr3_aa: CAISATGLAGEQYF
cdr3_nt: TGTGCCATCAGTGCCACGGGACTAGCAGGCGAGCAGTACTTC
v_call: TRBV10-3
clone_size: .
d_call: TRBD2
j_call: TRBJ2-7

cdr3_aa: CATSTGGTNTGELFF
cdr3_nt: TGTGCCACCAGCACGGGCGGGACGAACACCGGGGAGCTGTTTTTT
v_call: TRBV15
clone_size: many
d_call: .
j_call: TRBJ2-2

cdr3_aa: CASSQFGQGWDSPLHF
cdr3_nt: TGTGCCAGCAGCCAGTTTGGACAGGGTTGGGATTCACCCCTCCACTTT
v_call: TRBV14
clone_size: many
d_call: TRBD1
j_call: TRBJ1-6

cdr3_aa: CSLGLSSVTNEKLFF
cdr3_nt: TGCAGCTTGGGCTTGAGCAGTGTAACTAATGAAAAACTGTTTTTT
v_call: TRBV29-1
clone_size: .
d_call: .
j_call: TRBJ1-4

cdr3_aa: CAISGTYNSPLHF
cdr3_nt: TGTGCCATCAGTGGTACCTATAATTCACCCCTCCACTTT
v_call: TRBV10-3
clone_size: many
d_call: .
j_call: TRBJ1-6

cdr3_aa: CASSLKGGDAYEQYF
cdr3_nt: TGCGCCAGCAGCTTGAAGGGGGGGGATGCCTACGAGCAGTACTTC
v_call: TRBV5-1
clone_size: .
d_call: .
j_call: TRBJ2-7

cdr3_aa: CAWNPGQRSNQPQHF
cdr3_nt: TGTGCCTGGAACCCCGGACAGCGTAGCAATCAGCCCCAGCATTTT
v_call: TRBV15
clone_size: .
d_call: .
j_call: TRBJ1-5

cdr3_aa: CSAAGTGAGETQYF
cdr3_nt: TGCAGCGCAGCCGGGACAGGGGCGGGCGAGACCCAGTACTTC
v_call: TRBV29-1
clone_size: .
d_call: TRBD1
j_call: TRBJ2-5

cdr3_aa: CAIRPGLAEETQYF
cdr3_nt: TGTGCCATCAGACCGGGACTAGCGGAAGAGACCCAGTACTTC
v_call: TRBV10-3
clone_size: .
d_call: TRBD2
j_call: TRBJ2-5

cdr3_aa: CASSRDKHPQHF
cdr3_nt: TGTGCCAGCAGTCGGGATAAACACCCCCAGCATTTT
v_call: TRBV7-3
clone_size: .
d_call: .
j_call: TRBJ1-5

cdr3_aa: CAAGGRDTGELFF
cdr3_nt: TGTGCCGCGGGCGGGAGGGACACCGGGGAGCTGTTTTTT
v_call: TRBV25-1
clone_size: .
d_call: TRBD2
j_call: TRBJ2-2

cdr3_aa: CASSRGVPTEAFF
cdr3_nt: TGTGCCAGCAGCCGAGGGGTTCCCACTGAAGCTTTCTTT
v_call: TRBV5-1
clone_size: .
d_call: .
j_call: TRBJ1-1

cdr3_aa: CASSTGQHTGELFF
cdr3_nt: TGCGCCAGCAGCACGGGACAGCACACCGGGGAGCTGTTTTTT
v_call: TRBV5-1
clone_size: .
d_call: TRBD1
j_call: TRBJ2-2

cdr3_aa: CASVLAGGNTQYF
cdr3_nt: TGTGCCAGCGTCCTAGCGGGAGGAAATACGCAGTACTTC
v_call: TRBV7-9
clone_size: .
d_call: TRBD2
j_call: TRBJ2-7

cdr3_aa: CASSLSSGTGRTGELFF
cdr3_nt: TGTGCCAGCAGCCTTAGCTCCGGGACAGGGAGGACCGGGGAGCTGTTTTTT
v_call: TRBV7-2
clone_size: .
d_call: TRBD1
j_call: TRBJ2-2

cdr3_aa: CSVRLAGGRETQYF
cdr3_nt: TGCAGCGTTCGGCTAGCGGGAGGTCGAGAGACCCAGTACTTC
v_call: TRBV29-1
clone_size: many
d_call: TRBD2
j_call: TRBJ2-5

cdr3_aa: CSAEDRGRGYGYTF
cdr3_nt: TGCAGTGCGGAAGACAGGGGGCGCGGCTATGGCTACACCTTC
v_call: TRBV20-1
clone_size: few
d_call: TRBD1
j_call: TRBJ1-2

cdr3_aa: CASGGQGYSGELFF
cdr3_nt: TGTGCCAGCGGGGGACAGGGCTATTCCGGGGAGCTGTTTTTT
v_call: TRBV6-1
clone_size: .
d_call: TRBD1
j_call: TRBJ2-2

cdr3_aa: CAIKEGSTIYF
cdr3_nt: TGTGCCATCAAGGAGGGGTCCACCATATATTTT
v_call: TRBV10-3
clone_size: .
d_call: .
j_call: TRBJ1-3

cdr3_aa: CSGPQETQYF
cdr3_nt: TGCAGCGGCCCCCAAGAGACCCAGTACTTC
v_call: TRBV29-1
clone_size: .
d_call: .
j_call: TRBJ2-5

cdr3_aa: CATSDQSYGYTF
cdr3_nt: TGTGCCACCAGTGATCAGAGCTATGGCTACACCTTC
v_call: TRBV24-1
clone_size: many
d_call: .
j_call: TRBJ1-2

cdr3_aa: CATRSGYTDTQYF
cdr3_nt: TGTGCCACCAGGAGCGGATACACAGATACGCAGTATTTT
v_call: TRBV24-1
clone_size: .
d_call: .
j_call: TRBJ2-3

cdr3_aa: CAISEEGEETQYF
cdr3_nt: TGTGCCATCAGTGAGGAAGGGGAAGAGACCCAGTACTTC
v_call: TRBV10-3
clone_size: once
d_call: .
j_call: TRBJ2-5

cdr3_aa: CASSPPTLYGYTF
cdr3_nt: TGCGCCAGCAGCCCTCCAACACTCTATGGCTACACCTTC
v_call: TRBV5-1
clone_size: few
d_call: .
j_call: TRBJ1-2